The entry that follows covers one T cell receptor (beta chain) sequence. Its matching antigen is unknown. The germline V gene has CDR1 SGHRS and CDR2 YFSETQ. The CDR3 has 19 amino acids. The trim removed 2 bases at V and 1 base at J, leaving 17 bases unmatched. During the collection period, no donor immune events like infections were recorded. The data stem from a study of identifying expanded T cells in peripheral blood. TCRdb's table, derived via immunoSEQ multiplex PCR, lists solely in-frame clones and lacks some. Of about 89,000 clones listed, about 91% are singletons. Regarding the study as a whole: Across healthy donors, higher total template counts meant significantly greater two-week count variance. Over approximately two and four weeks, about 17 and 20 clones changed, versus around 1.2 between replicates.

Sequencing was performed on blood. The clonotype comes from a person between 18 and 70 years old in good health. The chain joins TRBV5-1 to TRBJ1-2; 7 bases are a match to TRBD1. CDR3 DNA: TGCGCCAGCAGCTTCCGGACAGGAATTCCTGGAGCGATTAACTATGGCTACACCTTC. Encoded protein: CASSFRTGIPGAINYGYTF.